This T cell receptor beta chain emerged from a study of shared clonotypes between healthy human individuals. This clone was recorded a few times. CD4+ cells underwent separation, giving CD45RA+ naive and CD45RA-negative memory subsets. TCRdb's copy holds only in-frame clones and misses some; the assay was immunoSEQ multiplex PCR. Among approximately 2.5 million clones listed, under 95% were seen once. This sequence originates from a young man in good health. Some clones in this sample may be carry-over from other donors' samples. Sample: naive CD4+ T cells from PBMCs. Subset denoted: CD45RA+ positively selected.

CDR3 in amino acids: CASSPKLYTGELFF. CDR3 coding DNA: TGTGCCAGCAGCCCGAAACTGTACACCGGGGAGCTGTTTTTT. This rearrangement joins TRBV14 to TRBJ2-2; D gene unclear. The CDR3 runs to 14 residues. V was shortened by 4 bases and J by 3 bases, with 9 bases between the two germline ends. Germline CDR1 SGHDN, CDR2 FVKESK. Filled out from reference TRBV14 and TRBJ2-2, the complete variable domain reads EAGVTQFPSHSVIEKGQTVTLRCDPISGHDNLYWYRRVMGKEIKFLLHFVKESKQDESGMPNNRFLAERTGGTYSTLKVQPAELEDSGVYFCASSPKLYTGELFFGEGSRLTVL.